The entry that follows covers one T cell receptor (beta chain) sequence. Trimming took off 6 bases at V and 8 bases at J, with 14 bases between the two ends. Germline values: CDR1 MDHEN, CDR2 SYDVKM. This CDR3 region has 13 residues. These data belong to a study of blood T cell repertoires in COVID-19. Study-wide background: COVID-19 samples from acute and convalescent phases originated in the United States, Italy and Spain.

The assay was immunoSEQ multiplex PCR, and TCRdb's table has in-frame clones only and misses some. The data contain about 370,000 clones, 90% of them singletons. The chain recombines TRBV28 with TRBJ1-3, with unresolved D. Sequences were obtained from peripheral blood. The origin of this receptor is a young man with active or convalescent COVID-19. This CDR3 is CASRVQLADTIYF. The CDR3 DNA sequence: TGTGCCAGCAGAGTTCAATTAGCGGACACCATATATTTT.